These 4 T cell receptor beta chains share one sample of origin, sequenced in a study of neurological immune-mediated disorders (dated 2019 in TCRdb). The method behind the library was 5' RACE. The reads were generated on an Illumina HiSeq 2500. TCRdb redid the processing of the public reads, applying fastp at Q25 and MiXCR, and retained in-frame beta chains. Rows merge per CDR3 protein into single entries with the most common DNA and genes. The table for this sample lists tens of thousands of distinct CDR3 sequences; 20% to 30% of them were counted only once. The ten largest clones represent around 4.5% of the sample. The time point label for this specimen denotes: technical triplicate 2. The sample consisted of PBMCs. The receptors were gathered from a man aged 55 to 69 with HTLV-1-associated myelopathy (HAM/TSP).

The table lists this clonotype with a few counts. This chain joins TRBV5-1 and TRBJ1-2; no firm D call. CDR1 is SGHRS and CDR2 is YFSETQ in the germline V gene. The CDR3 spans 13 residues. With 5 bases removed from V and 6 bases from J, the gap between germline ends came to 14 bases. The CDR3 coding sequence is TGCGCCAGCAGTGTAGGGTGTGACAATGGCTACACCTTC. The encoded protein is CASSVGCDNGYTF.

The table lists this clonotype with many counts. CDR3 coding DNA: TGCGCCAGCAGCTTAAGCAGGTCTAATGAAAAACTGTTTTTT. Its translation: CASSLSRSNEKLFF. The V call is TRBV5-1, the J call TRBJ1-4; no reliable D call. Per the germline V gene, CDR1 is SGHRS and CDR2 is YFSETQ. Trimming pared 2 bases from V and 3 bases from J, leaving 8 bases between. This CDR3 contains 14 residues.

Ten or more counts support this clonotype. This sequence joins TRBV5-6 and TRBJ1-6, with 7 bases lining up with TRBD1. Losses at the gene ends were 3 bases for V and 8 bases for J; bases not matched to a gene: 11. Germline CDR1 reads SGHDT; CDR2 reads YYEEEE. CDR3 length: 16 residues. The CDR3 bases are TGTGCCAGCAGCTCGAGCGTGACAGGACAGGATTCACCCCTCCACTTT. This sequence encodes CASSSSVTGQDSPLHF.

This clonotype was counted ten times or more. The chain recombines TRBV2 with TRBJ1-5, with 7 bases lining up with TRBD1. The germline CDR1 and CDR2 sequences are SNHLY and FYNNEI. This CDR3 spans 15 amino acids. The V gene end was trimmed by 6 bases and the J gene end by 2 bases; junction bases not matched to a gene: 7. For the CDR3, the DNA is TGTGCCAGCAGGTTACAGGGGAGCGGCAATCAGCCCCAGCATTTT. Protein product: CASRLQGSGNQPQHF.